A single sample gave rise to the 27 T cell receptor beta chains below, sequenced in a study of T cell responses to AZD1222 COVID-19 vaccine (dated by TCRdb to the early 2020s). The time point label on this specimen signifies: about 28 days (+/-7) after the second vaccine dose. The protocol used for the library was the immunoSEQ multiplex PCR assay. Entries here come from immuneACCESS through TCRdb and include only in-frame sequences with V and J called. Some clones fail to appear in such tables; in the studies checked, an unresolved V gene covers under half of the shortfall, and the cause of the remainder is unknown. The sample contains about 130,000 clones, roughly 92% of them found a single time. The biggest ten clones account for roughly 1.1% of the sample. Specimen: peripheral blood, collected 28 days after the second AZD1222 dose. The receptors were gathered from an adult who received the AZD1222 COVID-19 vaccine.

This sequence joins TRBV7-2 and TRBJ2-7, with D perhaps given as TRBD1 or TRBD2 (5 bases each). Deletions cut 0 bases from V and 2 bases from J, with 8 bases between. This CDR3 is 14 amino acids long. Per germline, CDR1 SGHTA and CDR2 FQGNSA. The CDR3 bases are TGTGCCAGCAGCTTAGCGGGGGTGACCTACGAGCAGTACTTC. Translated, it gives CASSLAGVTYEQYF.

J is TRBJ1-5 and V is TRBV27; no firm D call. V lost 0 bases to trimming and J lost 3 bases, with 9 bases between them. The CDR3 totals 15 residues. The germline gives CDR1 MNHEY, CDR2 SMNVEV (reference sequence). The CDR3 spells CASSLSWNFNQPQHF. For the CDR3, the DNA is TGTGCCAGCAGTTTATCGTGGAACTTCAATCAGCCCCAGCATTTT.

J is TRBJ1-2 and V is TRBV3-1 (or the pseudogene TRBV3-2); TRBD1 aligns across 9 bases. CDR1 is LGHDT and CDR2 is YNNKEL in the germline V gene (reference sequence). Trimming cost V 1 base and J 7 bases; bases outside gene matches: 4. This CDR3 region has 14 residues. Written as DNA, the CDR3 is TGTGCCAGCAGCCAAGGGGGACAGGGACGTGGCTACACCTTC. Protein product: CASSQGGQGRGYTF.

The CDR3 spells CASSQDLNAGVGEKLFF. CDR3 bases: TGCGCCAGCAGCCAAGACCTGAATGCAGGGGTCGGGGAAAAACTGTTTTTT. The rearrangement links TRBV4-3 to TRBJ1-4; a weak D match, TRBD1 (6 bases). Germline values: CDR1 LGHNA, CDR2 YSLEER. The ends were cut back, 0 bases at V and 8 bases at J, with 19 bases in the middle. This CDR3 is 17 amino acids long.

This chain uses TRBV7-2 with TRBJ2-2; TRBD2 matches 14 bases. Germline V CDR1 and CDR2: SGHTA, FQGNSA. The CDR3 has 17 amino acids. The junction had 9 bases not matched to a gene; V was cut back by 5 bases and J by 7 bases. The CDR3 protein is CASSTWTSGRKGGELFF. The CDR3, as DNA: TGTGCCAGCAGCACTTGGACTAGCGGGAGGAAGGGCGGGGAGCTGTTTTTT.

The chain couples TRBV5-6 to TRBJ1-2; TRBD1 matches at 7 bases. The V gene end was trimmed by 8 bases and the J gene end by 4 bases; junction bases not matched to a gene: 11. The CDR3 length is 14 residues. Per the germline V gene, CDR1 is SGHDT and CDR2 is YYEEEE. In DNA form, the CDR3 reads TGTGCCAGTCGACGGGACAGTATACTCTATGGCTACACCTTC. It yields the protein CASRRDSILYGYTF. Looking up the rest from reference TRBV5-6 and TRBJ1-2 gives the full variable domain: DAGVTQSPTHLIKTRGQQVTLRCSPKSGHDTVSWYQQALGQGPQFIFQYYEEEERQRGNFPDRFSGHQFPNYSSELNVNALLLGDSALYLCASRRDSILYGYTFGSGTRLTVV.

The V and J genes are TRBV5-1 and TRBJ2-1; D tentatively fits TRBD1 or TRBD2 (5 bases each). CDR1 and CDR2 from the germline V gene are SGHRS and YFSETQ. The CDR3 runs 17 residues. Trimming stripped 4 bases from V and 6 bases from J, with 23 bases between. In nucleotides, the CDR3 is TGCGCCAGCAGCCCGGGGTCCCAGGCAGGGCTAAGCAATGAGCAGTTCTTC. Translated: CASSPGSQAGLSNEQFF.

This clone was counted a single time. The chain employs TRBV6-2 or TRBV6-3 and TRBJ2-1; 7 nucleotides agree with TRBD2. This CDR3 spans 13 amino acids. CDR1 MNHEY and CDR2 SVGEGT come from the germline V gene. J was trimmed by 2 bases and V by 5 bases; bases with no gene match: 0. CDR3 loop: CASSLAAYNEQFF. Here the CDR3 DNA reads TGTGCCAGCAGTCTAGCGGCCTACAATGAGCAGTTCTTC.

CDR3 protein: CASSPGTDYNSPLHF. CDR3 coding DNA: TGTGCCAGCTCACCCGGGACGGACTATAATTCACCCCTCCACTTT. The J gene is TRBJ1-6, the V gene TRBV18; D perhaps matches TRBD1 (5 bases). CDR3 length equals 15 residues. CDR1 is KGHSH and CDR2 is LQKENI in the germline V gene. The V end lost 3 bases, the J end lost 3 bases, and 9 bases lay between the germline ends.

This chain joins TRBV7-2 and TRBJ2-3, with D possibly matching TRBD1 (6 bases). The CDR3 contains 15 residues. From germline, CDR1 is SGHTA and CDR2 FQGNSA. V was cut by 1 base and J by 3 bases, with 11 bases left in between. The CDR3, as DNA: TGTGCCAGCAGCTTAGAAGGGGGTCGTACAGATACGCAGTATTTT. This gives the protein CASSLEGGRTDTQYF.

The chain employs TRBV3-1 (or the pseudogene TRBV3-2) and TRBJ2-7; no firm D call. Germline V gene lookup returns CDR1 LGHDT and CDR2 YNNKEL (reference sequence). This CDR3 comprises 11 residues. The V and J ends lost 0 bases and 6 bases respectively, with 3 bases between them. The chain's CDR3 is CASSQDSEQYF. The CDR3 region has the DNA TGTGCCAGCAGCCAAGATAGCGAGCAGTACTTC.

The chain employs TRBV28 and TRBJ2-6; tentatively, D is TRBD2 (6 bases). Germline V gene lookup returns CDR1 MDHEN and CDR2 SYDVKM. Between the trimmed V and J ends, which lost 4 bases and 4 bases, there was a span of 8 bases. This CDR3 is built from 14 residues. The CDR3 DNA follows: TGTGCCAGCAGTTCGGGACTCGGGGCCAACGTCCTGACTTTC. It encodes CASSSGLGANVLTF.

The J gene is TRBJ2-1, the V gene TRBV6-2 or TRBV6-3; 11 bases fit TRBD2. The CDR3 consists of 15 residues. V was clipped by 6 bases and J by 6 bases; unmatched bases: 7. Looked up from germline, CDR1 is MNHEY and CDR2 is SVGEGT. CDR3 region: CASSRASGGLNEQFF. DNA for the CDR3: TGTGCCAGCAGCCGAGCTAGCGGGGGGCTCAATGAGCAGTTCTTC.

The V call is TRBV30, the J call TRBJ2-5; the match to TRBD2 covers 8 bases. CDR1 and CDR2 from the germline V gene are GTSNPN and SVGIG (reference sequence). The CDR3 loop spans 14 amino acids. The junction had 6 bases not matched to a gene; V was cut back by 2 bases and J by 4 bases. CDR3 region: CAWSPGTSGETQYF. As DNA, the CDR3 is TGTGCCTGGAGTCCCGGGACTAGTGGAGAGACCCAGTACTTC.

The rearrangement links TRBV9 to TRBJ2-2; 9 bases are a match to TRBD2. Germline V gives CDR1 SGDLS, CDR2 YYNGEE. V shed 2 bases, J shed 9 bases, and the junction held 8 bases outside the gene matches. The length of the CDR3 is 15 residues. The CDR3: CASSVGLAGYRELFF. CDR3 DNA sequence: TGTGCCAGCAGCGTGGGTCTAGCGGGGTACCGGGAGCTGTTTTTT.

The gene calls are TRBV5-1 and TRBJ2-5; D uncertain. The CDR3 sequence is 12 residues long. Germline CDR1 reads SGHRS; CDR2 reads YFSETQ. Trimming removed 0 bases from V and 5 bases from J, with 5 bases in between. This CDR3 is CASSLETETQYF. The CDR3 coding sequence is TGCGCCAGCAGCTTGGAAACTGAGACCCAGTACTTC.

The V and J genes are TRBV19 and TRBJ2-1; no firm D call. Per the germline V gene, CDR1 is LNHDA and CDR2 is SQIVND (reference sequence). The CDR3 totals 12 residues. V lost 6 bases and J 7 bases, leaving 10 bases between the germline ends. DNA for the CDR3: TGTGCCAGTAGCCATAGAGAGAATGAGCAGTTCTTC. Translating it yields CASSHRENEQFF.

The rearrangement uses TRBV2 and TRBJ2-5; the D call may be TRBD1 or TRBD2 (5 bases each). This CDR3 is built from 15 residues. Deletions cut 0 bases from V and 3 bases from J, with 11 bases between. Per the germline V gene, CDR1 is SNHLY and CDR2 is FYNNEI. The CDR3 DNA sequence: TGTGCCAGCAGTGAAGCCCCTCTGGGGGAAGAGACCCAGTACTTC. Translated: CASSEAPLGEETQYF.

The rearrangement joins TRBV27 to TRBJ2-7, with TRBD2 matching 8 bases. The CDR3 contains 12 residues. J was trimmed by 12 bases and V by 3 bases; bases with no gene match: 7. From germline, CDR1 is MNHEY and CDR2 SMNVEV (reference sequence). CDR3 coding DNA: TGTGCCAGCAGTTTTCTAGCGGGTCCCTGGTACTTC. Protein: CASSFLAGPWYF.

The genes are TRBV24-1 and TRBJ2-1, with D unresolved. CDR1 and CDR2 (germline): KGHDR, SFDVKD. This CDR3 is 13 amino acids long. Trimming removed 0 bases at V and 6 bases at J, with 5 bases between. CDR3 sequence: CATSDLWGNEQFF. Here the CDR3 DNA reads TGTGCCACCAGTGATTTGTGGGGCAATGAGCAGTTCTTC.

The V call is TRBV19, the J call TRBJ1-4, with 7 bases lining up with TRBD1. This CDR3 has 14 amino acids. CDR1 and CDR2 (germline): LNHDA, SQIVND (reference sequence). The V gene end was trimmed by 3 bases and the J gene end by 4 bases; junction bases not matched to a gene: 2. The CDR3 nucleotides are TGTGCCAGTAGTATTGGGACAGATAATGAAAAACTGTTTTTT. Translated: CASSIGTDNEKLFF.

The gene calls are TRBV21-1 and TRBJ2-2. TRBV21-1 is tagged as a pseudogene. CDR3 length: 18 amino acids. CDR3 amino acids: CASSKARSGTTNTGELFF. The CDR3 DNA is TGTGCCAGCAGCAAAGCGCGATCAGGTACTACGAACACCGGGGAGCTGTTTTTT.

The chain employs TRBV19 and TRBJ1-2, with a possible D match to TRBD1 (5 bases). V was shortened by 4 bases and J by 7 bases, with 19 bases between the two germline ends. The CDR3 contains 15 residues. Germline V gene data show CDR1 as LNHDA and CDR2 as SQIVND (reference sequence). The CDR3 DNA reads TGTGCCAGTAGTACCCTCCGGACGGACGGGGGTGGCTACACCTTC. Its protein is CASSTLRTDGGGYTF.

This clone occurred many times. V is TRBV6-4 and J is TRBJ1-1, with TRBD1 matching over 7 bases. Losses at the gene ends were 6 bases for V and 4 bases for J; bases not matched to a gene: 5. CDR1 is MRHNA, CDR2 SNTAGT, per germline. The CDR3 runs to 13 residues. The CDR3: CASSAGGGTEAFF. CDR3 coding DNA: TGTGCCAGCAGCGCAGGGGGGGGCACTGAAGCTTTCTTT.

This clone was seen only once. The rearrangement uses TRBV28 and TRBJ1-4; 11 bases agree with TRBD1. The ends lost 7 bases at V and 5 bases at J; junction bases unmatched: 3. CDR1 is MDHEN, CDR2 SYDVKM, per germline. The CDR3 sequence is 14 residues long. The DNA for the CDR3 is TGTGCCAGCAAGGGACAGGGGGGAAATGAAAAACTGTTTTTT. Translated: CASKGQGGNEKLFF.

This chain uses TRBV5-5 with TRBJ1-3; no firm D call. The V end was cut by 0 bases, the J end by 1 base, with 17 bases between. This CDR3 comprises 18 residues. Germline lookup yields CDR1 SGHKS and CDR2 YYEKEE (reference sequence). The CDR3 is CASSLGLRAIGSGNTIYF. DNA for the CDR3: TGTGCCAGCAGCTTGGGTTTAAGGGCAATTGGGTCTGGAAACACCATATATTTT.

This clone was observed a single time. This chain connects TRBV2 to TRBJ2-4; D ambiguous. V dropped 8 bases and J dropped 5 bases, with 7 bases sitting between them. The CDR3 is 11 residues long. Germline V CDR1 and CDR2: SNHLY, FYNNEI. The CDR3 here is CASVDENIQYF. The CDR3 DNA reads as TGTGCCAGCGTAGACGAAAACATTCAGTACTTC.